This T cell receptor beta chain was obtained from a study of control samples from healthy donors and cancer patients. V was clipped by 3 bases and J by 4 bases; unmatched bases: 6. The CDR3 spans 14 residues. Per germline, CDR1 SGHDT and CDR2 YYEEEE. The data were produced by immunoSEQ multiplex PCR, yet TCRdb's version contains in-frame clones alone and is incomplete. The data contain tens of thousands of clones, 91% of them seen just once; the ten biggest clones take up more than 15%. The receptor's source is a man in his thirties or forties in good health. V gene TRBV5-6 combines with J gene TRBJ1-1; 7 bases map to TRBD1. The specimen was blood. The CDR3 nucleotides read TGTGCCAGCAGCTGGGGGGGACAGAGCACTGAAGCTTTCTTT. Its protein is CASSWGGQSTEAFF. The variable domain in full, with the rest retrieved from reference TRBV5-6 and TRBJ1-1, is DAGVTQSPTHLIKTRGQQVTLRCSPKSGHDTVSWYQQALGQGPQFIFQYYEEEERQRGNFPDRFSGHQFPNYSSELNVNALLLGDSALYLCASSWGGQSTEAFFGQGTRLTVV.